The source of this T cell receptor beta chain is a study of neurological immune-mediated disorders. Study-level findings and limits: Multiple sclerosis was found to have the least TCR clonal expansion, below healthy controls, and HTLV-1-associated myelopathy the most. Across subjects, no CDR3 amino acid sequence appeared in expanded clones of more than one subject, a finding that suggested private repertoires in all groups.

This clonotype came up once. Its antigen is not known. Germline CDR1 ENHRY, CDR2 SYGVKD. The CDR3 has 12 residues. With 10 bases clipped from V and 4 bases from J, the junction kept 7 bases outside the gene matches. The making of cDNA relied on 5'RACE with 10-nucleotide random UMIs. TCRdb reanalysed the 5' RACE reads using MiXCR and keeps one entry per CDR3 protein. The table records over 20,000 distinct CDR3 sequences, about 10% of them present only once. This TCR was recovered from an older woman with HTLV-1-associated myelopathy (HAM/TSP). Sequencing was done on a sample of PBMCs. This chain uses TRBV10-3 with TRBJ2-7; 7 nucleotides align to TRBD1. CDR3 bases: TGTGCCACCCGGACAGGTGTGTACGAGCAGTACTTC. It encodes CATRTGVYEQYF.